This T cell receptor (beta chain) was documented in a study of T cells in Graves' hyperthyroidism and ophthalmopathy. Study findings and constraints: Model-based prediction identified ophthalmopathy a median approximately 6 months prior to its onset.

On the basis of clinical symptoms, serum thyroxine and TRAb, thyroid ultrasound and orbital computed tomography, diagnoses were made. Remarks on this clonotype: Antigen: not known.

Trimming cost V 3 bases and J 0 bases, with 9 bases left between them. The CDR3 extends over 13 amino acids. Germline V lookup: CDR1 DFQATT, CDR2 SNEGSKA (reference sequence). Using RNA transcripts as the source, TCR beta CDR3 regions were amplified. Using the HTBI primer set, a first-round RT-PCR was run on the TCR CDR3. Each CDR3 protein is one row after TCRdb ran MiXCR on the multiplex PCR reads. The sample consists of roughly 500,000 distinct CDR3 sequences, around a fifth of them appearing once. The V call is TRBV20-1, the J call TRBJ2-7, with no clear D. The sequence came from a woman in her 70s with Graves' ophthalmopathy. The sample consisted of blood. This chain's CDR3 is CSARIPSSYEQYF. The CDR3 nucleotides are TGCAGTGCTAGGATTCCTAGCTCCTACGAGCAGTACTTC.